This is a list of T cell receptor beta chains from one sample in a study of T cells after yellow fever vaccination. TCRdb reanalysed the 5' RACE reads using MiXCR and keeps one entry per CDR3 protein. The repertoire includes 340,000 or so distinct CDR3 sequences, around an eighth of them detected once, and about 3% sits in the top ten. This material consisted of CD4+ T cells sorted from PBMCs, taken 15 days after the yellow fever booster vaccination. All receptors come from a man between 18 and 35 years old who received the YFV17D yellow fever vaccine. Both conserved end residues are part of each CDR3. The D gene is left open where the match is weak. The listing skips clone size in some rows; elsewhere it reads once, few, many or a size class.

J gene,V gene,clone size,D gene,CDR3 DNA,CDR3 protein
TRBJ1-4,TRBV27,NA,TRBD1,TGTGCCAGCAGCATAGGGGGGACAGCTTATGAAAAACTGTTTTTT,CASSIGGTAYEKLFF
TRBJ2-3,TRBV7-3,NA,NA,TGTGCCAGCAGCCCAAACCTTGCGGGGGCCCCAAGGAGTACAGATACGCAGTATTTT,CASSPNLAGAPRSTDTQYF
TRBJ2-7,TRBV5-1,NA,NA,TGCGCCAGCGCCCTGGGGGGACAGAACACCTACGAGCAGTACTTC,CASALGGQNTYEQYF
TRBJ1-2,TRBV11-2,few,NA,TGTGCCAGCAGCTTAGCGGGGGAAGGGTATGGCTACACCTTC,CASSLAGEGYGYTF
TRBJ2-3,TRBV10-3,few,TRBD2,TGTGCCATCAGTGAGATGAGCGGGGGAGATACGCAGTATTTT,CAISEMSGGDTQYF
TRBJ1-5,TRBV20-1,NA,NA,TGCAGTGCTAGAGCCGGGGGGGATCAGCCCCAGCATTTT,CSARAGGDQPQHF
TRBJ1-2,TRBV11-2,few,NA,TGTGCCAGCAGCACCCGGGTCGCTCCCTATGGCTACACCTTC,CASSTRVAPYGYTF
TRBJ1-5,TRBV7-2,few,NA,TGTGCCAGCAGCGGGCCGGGCAATCAGCCCCAGCATTTT,CASSGPGNQPQHF
TRBJ1-2,TRBV28,few,TRBD1,TGTGCCAGCAGGGCAGGGGGCAGGAGCTATGGCTACACCTTC,CASRAGGRSYGYTF
TRBJ1-1,TRBV28,NA,NA,TGTGCCAGCAGGATTCGTGACACTGAAGCTTTCTTT,CASRIRDTEAFF
TRBJ1-1,TRBV7-9,many,NA,TGTGCCAGCAGCTTAGAAACGAACACTGAAGCTTTCTTT,CASSLETNTEAFF
TRBJ2-1,TRBV10-2,NA,NA,TGCGCCAGCAGTGCTCCGGGTGGCTACAATGAGCAGTTCTTC,CASSAPGGYNEQFF
TRBJ2-1,TRBV10-2,many,NA,TGCGCCAGCAGTGGGGGTACGAATGAGCAGTTCTTC,CASSGGTNEQFF
TRBJ1-1,TRBV5-1,NA,TRBD1,TGCGCCAGCAGCGCCGACAGGGCGGCACAAGCTTTCTTT,CASSADRAAQAFF
TRBJ1-1,TRBV7-9,few,NA,TGTGCCAGCAGCTTAGTCAGGCTTAGCACTGAAGCTTTCTTT,CASSLVRLSTEAFF
TRBJ2-4,TRBV20-1,NA,NA,TGCAGTGCCTTCGGGTGGGCCAAAAACATTCAGTACTTC,CSAFGWAKNIQYF
TRBJ2-4,TRBV20-1,NA,NA,TGCAGTGGCGTGCTGGGGGGCAGAAACATTCAGTACTTC,CSGVLGGRNIQYF
TRBJ1-3,TRBV6-5,few,TRBD1,TGTGCCAGCAGTCACGGACAGGGACTCTCTGGAAACACCATATATTTT,CASSHGQGLSGNTIYF
TRBJ2-4,TRBV7-6,NA,NA,TGTGCCAGCAGCCCCGTAGGGGTAGGAAACATTCAGTACTTC,CASSPVGVGNIQYF
TRBJ2-5,TRBV4-2,NA,TRBD1,TGTGCCAGCAGCCCGGGACAGGGGGTGCGGGAGACCCAGTACTTC,CASSPGQGVRETQYF
TRBJ1-4,TRBV4-3,many,NA,TGCGCCAGCAGCCAAGATAGTATGGGGGGCCTTGCAACTAATGAAAAACTGTTTTTT,CASSQDSMGGLATNEKLFF
TRBJ2-5,TRBV5-6,once,TRBD1,TGTGCCAGCAGCTACAACAGGGGGCAAGAGACCCAGTACTTC,CASSYNRGQETQYF
TRBJ2-5,TRBV7-6,few,NA,TGTGCCAGCACCGGAGCGGGTCGAGAGACCCAGTACTTC,CASTGAGRETQYF
TRBJ1-6,TRBV5-1,few,TRBD1,TGCGCCAGCAGCTCGGACCCAGACAGGGCAGGTTCACCCCTCCACTTT,CASSSDPDRAGSPLHF
TRBJ2-7,TRBV5-1,NA,NA,TGCGCCAGCAGCTTGGGGCCCCCAGGACCCGAGCAGTACTTC,CASSLGPPGPEQYF
TRBJ2-7,TRBV12-3/TRBV12-4,NA,NA,TGTGCCAGCAGTGGCCGGGACACGGGGATTGAGCAGTACTTC,CASSGRDTGIEQYF
TRBJ2-3,TRBV7-6,many,NA,TGTGCCAGCAGCTTATCCTGGGGGGCGGCAGATACGCAGTATTTT,CASSLSWGAADTQYF
TRBJ2-5,TRBV5-1,NA,NA,TGCGCCAGCAGCTTGGGGCTTCGGGATCGGGAGACCCAGTACTTC,CASSLGLRDRETQYF
TRBJ2-1,TRBV5-5,NA,NA,TGTGCCAGCAGCTTGGGTGGGGCCGGGAATGAGCAGTTCTTC,CASSLGGAGNEQFF
TRBJ2-1,TRBV6-6,NA,NA,TGTGCCAGCAGTTACTCGAGCGATGAGCAGTTCTTC,CASSYSSDEQFF
TRBJ2-3,TRBV7-2,NA,NA,TGTGCCAGCAGCTTATTGGCATTTTCGGAGGGCACAGATACGCAGTATTTT,CASSLLAFSEGTDTQYF
TRBJ1-4,TRBV29-1,few,NA,TGCAGCGTTGAAACAGCAGCCTATGAAAAACTGTTTTTT,CSVETAAYEKLFF
TRBJ2-3,TRBV7-7,NA,NA,TGTGCTAGCAGCTCCCGGACCACAGATACGCAGTATTTT,CASSSRTTDTQYF
TRBJ1-1,TRBV12-3/TRBV12-4,few,NA,TGTGCCAGCAGTCTGGGACCAAATGAAGCTTTCTTT,CASSLGPNEAFF
TRBJ2-3,TRBV5-1,few,TRBD2,TGCGCCAGCAGCTTGGGAGCTAGCGGGGAGACAGATACGCAGTATTTT,CASSLGASGETDTQYF
TRBJ2-3,TRBV11-2,NA,TRBD2,TGTGCCAGCAGCTTAGTCTCGTCCGTGCTAGCGGGGGTTAAGAGCACAGATACGCAGTATTTT,CASSLVSSVLAGVKSTDTQYF
TRBJ2-7,TRBV11-1,few,TRBD2,TGTGCCAGCAGCTTATGGGGACTAGCTGAGTACGAGCAGTACTTC,CASSLWGLAEYEQYF
TRBJ2-5,TRBV20-1,few,TRBD2,TGCAGTGCTAGACTAACGGGGGGGCGAGAGACCCAGTACTTC,CSARLTGGRETQYF
TRBJ1-1,TRBV12-3/TRBV12-4,NA,NA,TGTGCCACACTGCCCGGGACTGCCGCCACTGAAGCTTTCTTT,CATLPGTAATEAFF
TRBJ2-2,TRBV24-1,NA,NA,TGTGCCACCAGTGATTTCGGCACCGGGGAGCTGTTTTTT,CATSDFGTGELFF
TRBJ2-3,TRBV18,many,NA,TGCGCCAGCAGCTCTAGCACAGATACGCAGTATTTT,CASSSSTDTQYF
TRBJ2-2,TRBV5-5,NA,NA,TGTGCCAGCAGCTTGGTACAAAAGAACACCGGGGAGCTGTTTTTT,CASSLVQKNTGELFF
TRBJ2-5,TRBV27,few,NA,TGTGCCAGCAGTTCGCGTACTCGCGAGACCCAGTACTTC,CASSSRTRETQYF
TRBJ2-2,TRBV6-6,few,NA,TGTGCCAGCAGTCTCCTACAGGGTGAAACCGGGGAGCTGTTTTTT,CASSLLQGETGELFF
TRBJ2-5,TRBV7-6,many,NA,TGTGCCAGCACCCCGTGGGCAGGGCAAGAGACCCAGTACTTC,CASTPWAGQETQYF
TRBJ1-1,TRBV7-9,NA,NA,TGTGCCAGCAGCTTAGCGCTTATTGCCAGGATGGGGACTGAAGCTTTCTTT,CASSLALIARMGTEAFF
TRBJ1-1,TRBV6-1,few,NA,TGTGCCAGCAGACACGGACGGGTAGTTGGCCGCTACGAAGCTTTCTTT,CASRHGRVVGRYEAFF
TRBJ2-2,TRBV18,NA,NA,TGTGCCAGCTCACCGTCTCTGGGGCCCCGGCGGAACGGGGAGCTGTTTTTT,CASSPSLGPRRNGELFF